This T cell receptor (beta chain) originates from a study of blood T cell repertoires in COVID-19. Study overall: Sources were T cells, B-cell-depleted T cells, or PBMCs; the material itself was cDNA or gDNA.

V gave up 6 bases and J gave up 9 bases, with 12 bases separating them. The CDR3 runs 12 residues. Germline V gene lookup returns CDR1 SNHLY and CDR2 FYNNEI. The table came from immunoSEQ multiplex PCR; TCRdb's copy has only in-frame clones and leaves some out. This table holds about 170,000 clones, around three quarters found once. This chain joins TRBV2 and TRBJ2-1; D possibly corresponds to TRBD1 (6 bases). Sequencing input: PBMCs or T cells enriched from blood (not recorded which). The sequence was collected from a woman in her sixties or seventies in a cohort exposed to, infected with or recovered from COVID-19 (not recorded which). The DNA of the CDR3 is TGTGCCAGCAGAGCACTAGGGGGTGAGCAGTTCTTC. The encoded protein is CASRALGGEQFF.